This TCR beta chain was captured by sequencing in a study of T cells in Graves' hyperthyroidism and ophthalmopathy (dated by TCRdb to the late 2010s). Describing the broader study: Peripheral blood samples were taken at the time of initial diagnosis, prior to any treatment. According to the paper, TCR Vbeta CDR3 sequencing was carried out on more than 120 peripheral blood samples, which came from 40 to 45 ophthalmopathy, around 75 hyperthyroidism and roughly 17 progressor patients. The roughly 90 discovery patients were divided at random into training and test sets in a 7:3 ratio. After blood sampling, hyperthyroidism patients were treated with methimazole at a starting dose of 30 mg daily, and ophthalmopathy patients were treated with high-dose intravenous methylprednisolone. The study also compared thyroid tissue and blood T-cell repertoires from roughly six Graves' hyperthyroidism patients. TCR V-J signatures able to tell the groups apart were searched for in a discovery cohort of about a hundred patients, of whom around 42 had Graves' ophthalmopathy and around 56 had stable Graves' hyperthyroidism. An independent validation cohort of 18 to 20 hyperthyroidism patients and some 15 patients who later progressed to ophthalmopathy tested prospective prediction of ophthalmopathy.

Study-wide findings and limitations: In validation, progression to ophthalmopathy was predicted by the model with nearly 71% sensitivity and 72.22% specificity, a median of around 5.9 months before onset. Blood samples also contained most of the expanded thyroid clonotypes (frequency above 0.001), which suggests that blood repertoires may reflect thyroid immune responses. No statistical method was used to fix the sample size in advance, and group allocation was not hidden from the investigators. A model built on a 13 V-J signature distinguished ophthalmopathy from stable hyperthyroidism, reaching about 89% sensitivity and 81.08% specificity in cross-validation and 80%/75% in testing.

CDR1 SNHLY and CDR2 FYNNEI are derived from the germline V gene. V is cut back by 10 bases and J by 5 bases, with 10 bases in the junction unmatched. The CDR3, from cysteine to phenylalanine, totals 14 residues. Only the CDR3 part of the read is kept: 42 bases, read in frame from the first base. Amplification of TCR beta CDR3 regions was carried out from RNA transcripts. The TCR CDR3 was subjected to a first round of RT-PCR using the HTBI primer set and the Qiagen OneStep RT-PCR kit. A second multiplex PCR round built the libraries, followed by size selection and purification. The libraries were sequenced on an Illumina HiSeq2000 using paired-end 100 bp reads. In the authors' own workflow: SOAPnuke was used to process the raw data, with reads discarded if the reads contained adapters or uncalled bases, had a mean Phred below 15, or lacked an exact constant-primer or identifier match. High-quality paired reads were merged using COPE v1.2.5, and each unique nucleotide sequence was defined as a clonotype. MiTCR v1.1 was used to align the clonotypes against IMGT TRBV, TRBD and TRBJ reference segments. The analysis included only V-J combinations with a frequency above 0.0001, which together covered more than 98% of the repertoires. A TCS score was defined as the ratio of F50 (clonal expansion) to E x V (chaos), with BLOSUM62-based TCRdist applied between CDR3 peptides within each V-J. Welch's t-statistics and random forest reduced fewer than 550 V-J features to fewer than 15, which were used in a naive Bayes classifier (R e1071). In-frame beta chains were kept once TCRdb had trimmed the public reads at Q25 with fastp and called clones with MiXCR. CDR3 protein duplicates are merged, each entry listing the most common genes and DNA. The authors' filters were not applied to this entry. The sample table lists approximately 430,000 distinct CDR3 sequences, about a sixth of them with a count of one. The ten largest clones take up approximately 7.5% of the sample.

Many counts were recorded for this clonotype. It lacks a known antigen. No per-base quality is available; no much larger clone lies one base away. Stable Graves' hyperthyroidism was defined as no progression to ophthalmopathy during 18 months of follow-up. Hyperthyroidism patients were newly diagnosed, with disease duration under 2 months, and aged 18 to 65 years. Any patient with an uncontrolled infection, another autoimmune disease, pregnancy or lactation was excluded. Diagnoses were established on the basis of clinical symptoms, serum thyroxine and TRAb, thyroid ultrasound, and orbital computed tomography. PBMCs were separated from under 12 ml of fresh peripheral blood using Ficoll-Paque density gradient centrifugation. Total RNA was extracted with Trizol reagent, and quality was checked on an Agilent 2100 Bioanalyzer.

This clonotype was obtained from a woman aged 18-29 years with Graves' hyperthyroidism. The rearranged chain carries TRBV2 and TRBJ1-4; 7 junctional bases match TRBD1. The sample taken for sequencing was blood. CDR3 loop: CAKGSVGQNEKLFF. The DNA sequence is as follows: TGTGCCAAAGGGTCCGTGGGACAGAATGAAAAACTGTTTTTT.